These 25 T cell receptor beta chains came from one sample sequenced in a study of T cells in Graves' hyperthyroidism and ophthalmopathy. Amplification of TCR beta CDR3 regions used RNA as the template. First-round RT-PCR targeting the TCR CDR3 was performed with the HTBI primer set. TCRdb re-called the multiplex PCR reads with MiXCR, one entry per CDR3 protein. The sample carries hundreds of thousands of distinct CDR3 sequences, roughly 14% recorded once. Sequences were obtained from blood. The receptors shown here come from a man between 18 and 35 years old with Graves' ophthalmopathy.

This clonotype was recorded many times. This sequence joins TRBV11-3 and TRBJ2-3; 13 bases align to TRBD2. After removal of 0 bases from V and 1 base from J, the junction contained 1 base not matched to a gene. This CDR3 region has 17 residues. Germline V lookup: CDR1 SGHNT, CDR2 YENEEA. Here the CDR3 DNA reads TGTGCCAGCAGCTTAGACGGGACTAGCGGGGGCACAGATACGCAGTATTTT. Translating it yields CASSLDGTSGGTDTQYF.

In nucleotides, the CDR3 is TGCGCCAGCAGCCAAGATGGGACTAGCGGTACAGATACGCAGTATTTT. Amino acids: CASSQDGTSGTDTQYF. The chain combines TRBV4-1 with TRBJ2-3, with 11 bases lining up with TRBD2. This CDR3 spans 16 amino acids. The germline CDR1 and CDR2 sequences are MGHRA and YSYEKL. V was pared by 0 bases and J by 3 bases, with 2 bases of the junction left unmatched.

This clonotype was observed many times. J is TRBJ2-7 and V is TRBV10-2; TRBD2 might be the D (6 bases). From germline, CDR1 is WSHSY and CDR2 SAAADI. The germline V and J ends were trimmed by 0 bases and 0 bases, with 9 bases remaining between them. This CDR3 region has 15 residues. The DNA for the CDR3 is TGCGCCAGCAGTGAGTCTGCGGGGAGCTCCTACGAGCAGTACTTC. The encoded protein is CASSESAGSSYEQYF.

This sequence joins TRBV6-1 and TRBJ1-1; D gene ambiguous. Germline V gene lookup returns CDR1 MNHNS and CDR2 SASEGT. V shed 2 bases and J shed 4 bases, with 14 bases lying between them. This CDR3 is 15 amino acids long. The CDR3 DNA reads as TGTGCCAGCAGTGAAATGGTGGTTCCTTCCACTGAAGCTTTCTTT. Protein sequence: CASSEMVVPSTEAFF.

This clonotype was recorded at least ten times. V gene TRBV3-1 combines with J gene TRBJ2-1; D remains unclear. This CDR3 is 13 amino acids long. The ends were cut back, 1 base at V and 6 bases at J, with 7 bases in the middle. The germline CDR1 and CDR2 sequences are LGHDT and YNNKEL (reference sequence). The CDR3 is CASSQVSRNEQFF. The CDR3, as DNA: TGTGCCAGCAGCCAAGTTTCCCGCAATGAGCAGTTCTTC.

Many counts were recorded for this clonotype. The chain joins TRBV7-9 to TRBJ2-7; weak D call: TRBD2 (6 bases). Germline-derived CDR1 and CDR2 are SEHNR and FQNEAQ (reference sequence). V was pared by 0 bases and J by 3 bases, with 12 bases between. The CDR3 runs 15 residues. The CDR3 sequence: CASSLAGEAVYEQYF. For the CDR3, the DNA is TGTGCCAGCAGCTTAGCGGGGGAGGCAGTCTACGAGCAGTACTTC.

In its sample, this clonotype was seen many times. The chain has TRBV11-2 and TRBJ1-2; a weak D match, TRBD1 (6 bases). Trimming removed 0 bases from V and 6 bases from J, with 20 bases in between. CDR3 length: 17 residues. Germline lookup yields CDR1 SGHAT and CDR2 FQNNGV. For the CDR3, the DNA is TGTGCCAGCAGCTTAGATAGGAGACAGTTGGGGGCCAATGGCTACACCTTC. Its translation: CASSLDRRQLGANGYTF.

This clonotype was seen a handful of times. J is TRBJ2-2 and V is TRBV24-1, with 9 bases that match TRBD2. After removal of 4 bases from V and 6 bases from J, the junction contained 5 bases not matched to a gene. The CDR3 is 15 residues long. Germline CDR1 is KGHDR and CDR2 is SFDVKD. The CDR3 here is CATSEVAGAAGELFF. DNA of the CDR3: TGTGCCACCAGTGAGGTAGCGGGAGCAGCCGGGGAGCTGTTTTTT.

The sample holds many counts of this clonotype. This chain links TRBV6-1 with TRBJ1-5; no firm D call. V lost 6 bases and J 4 bases, leaving 10 bases between the germline ends. CDR3 size: 13 residues. CDR1 and CDR2 from the germline V gene are MNHNS and SASEGT. The CDR3 bases are TGTGCCAGCAGCATGGACGGGAATCAGCCCCAGCATTTT. The encoded protein is CASSMDGNQPQHF.

This clonotype was counted at least ten times. This chain uses TRBV6-1 with TRBJ2-1; 12 nucleotides align to TRBD1. CDR1 and CDR2 from the germline V gene are MNHNS and SASEGT. With 1 base clipped from V and 8 bases from J, the junction kept 3 bases outside the gene matches. This CDR3 contains 15 residues. The CDR3 here is CASSEEGTGGHEQFF. CDR3 DNA: TGTGCCAGCAGTGAAGAAGGGACAGGGGGCCATGAGCAGTTCTTC.

The genes are TRBV6-1 and TRBJ1-2, with TRBD1 matching 7 bases. The J segment lost 4 bases and the V segment lost 6 bases, leaving 14 bases of the junction unmatched. CDR1 MNHNS and CDR2 SASEGT come from the germline V gene. This CDR3 spans 16 amino acids. CDR3 coding DNA: TGTGCCAGCAGATTCAATTTGGGACAGCCAATCTATGGCTACACCTTC. Its protein product is CASRFNLGQPIYGYTF.

The V and J genes are TRBV5-1 and TRBJ2-3, with D hard to call. This CDR3 region has 13 residues. V lost 4 bases, J lost 3 bases, and 9 bases lay in between. Germline V CDR1 and CDR2: SGHRS, YFSETQ. CDR3 nucleotides: TGCGCCAGCAGCCCGAGACCGACAGATACGCAGTATTTT. Amino acid sequence: CASSPRPTDTQYF.

Remarks on this clonotype: A much more abundant neighbour one base away suggests this may be a read error. V is TRBV7-6 and J is TRBJ1-2, with D perhaps matching TRBD1 (6 bases). Germline CDR1 and CDR2: SGHVS and FNYEAQ. Trimming took off 5 bases at V and 10 bases at J, with 23 bases between the two ends. The length of the CDR3 is 15 residues. In DNA, the CDR3 is TGTGCCAGCAGCCCAGGGGACGGGCCTTCCGTGGACTACACCTTC. Amino acids: CASSPGDGPSVDYTF.

V usage is TRBV30 and J usage is TRBJ2-7; D unresolved. The CDR3 sequence is 11 residues long. With 2 bases removed from V and 4 bases from J, the gap between germline ends came to 6 bases. Germline loops: CDR1 GTSNPN, CDR2 SVGIG (reference sequence). The CDR3 DNA reads as TGTGCCTGGAGTACCATTTACGAGCAGTACTTC. Protein: CAWSTIYEQYF.

As for this clonotype: This may arise from a read error, as a much more abundant clone is one base away. This chain uses TRBV12-3 or TRBV12-4 with TRBJ2-3; 9 positions match TRBD1. The end of the DNA aligns better with TRBJ1-5, so the J call may be wrong. The CDR3 is 16 amino acids. The CDR3 here is CASRRGQGQSTDTQHF. In DNA, the CDR3 is TGTGCCAGCAGGAGGGGACAGGGTCAGAGCACAGATACGCAGCATTTT.

Many counts were recorded for this clonotype. The rearrangement joins TRBV4-1 to TRBJ1-5, with D unclear. This CDR3 is 13 amino acids long. Trimming left V 0 bases short and J 5 bases short, with 5 bases between. Germline loops: CDR1 MGHRA, CDR2 YSYEKL. CDR3 residues: CASSQEVHQPQHF. CDR3 sequence (DNA): TGCGCCAGCAGCCAAGAGGTCCATCAGCCCCAGCATTTT.

The CDR3 here is CASAVRGFTEAFF. The CDR3 DNA reads TGTGCCAGCGCGGTCAGGGGCTTCACTGAAGCTTTCTTT. V and J are TRBV11-3 and TRBJ1-1, with D possibly matching TRBD1 (6 bases). The V gene's germline CDR1 is SGHNT and CDR2 YENEEA. V shed 8 bases and J shed 4 bases, with 14 bases lying between them. This CDR3 has 13 amino acids.

The gene calls are TRBV4-2 and TRBJ2-3; a possible D gene is TRBD1 (8 bases). Trimming stripped 0 bases from V and 3 bases from J, with 16 bases between. There are 17 residues in the CDR3. From germline, CDR1 is LGHNA and CDR2 YNFKEQ. CDR3 in amino acids: CASSQDDRGGRTDTQYF. CDR3 sequence (DNA): TGTGCCAGCAGCCAAGACGACAGGGGAGGGAGAACAGATACGCAGTATTTT.

The chain links TRBV5-4 to TRBJ2-1; 8 nucleotides align to TRBD2. The V gene end was trimmed by 4 bases and the J gene end by 4 bases; junction bases not matched to a gene: 4. Germline V gene lookup returns CDR1 SGHNT and CDR2 YYREEE (reference sequence). This CDR3 comprises 14 residues. In nucleotides, the CDR3 is TGTGCCAGCAGCCCGGGACTAGAATACAATGAGCAGTTCTTC. Encoded protein: CASSPGLEYNEQFF.

This clonotype was seen a handful of times. This chain joins TRBV7-3 and TRBJ1-1; a possible D gene is TRBD1 (6 bases). CDR1 SGHTA and CDR2 FQGTGA come from the germline V gene. V was clipped by 0 bases and J by 13 bases, with 15 bases between them. This CDR3 has 13 amino acids. Written as DNA, the CDR3 is TGTGCCAGCAGCTTAACTCAAGGACAGCGATGTTTCTTT. Protein product: CASSLTQGQRCFF.

The chain has TRBV20-1 and TRBJ2-2; 14 nucleotides match TRBD2. The trim removed 6 bases at V and 4 bases at J, leaving 7 bases unmatched. The CDR3 contains 16 residues. Germline V gene data show CDR1 as DFQATT and CDR2 as SNEGSKA (reference sequence). The CDR3 DNA reads as TGCAGTGCCCAGGGGACTAGCGGGAGTAGCACCGGGGAGCTGTTTTTT. Protein sequence: CSAQGTSGSSTGELFF.

This clonotype was picked up many times. V gene TRBV6-1 combines with J gene TRBJ1-6; D not certain. CDR3 size: 13 residues. The V and J ends lost 5 bases and 8 bases respectively, with 10 bases between them. Germline CDR1 MNHNS, CDR2 SASEGT. The CDR3 DNA reads as TGTGCCAGCAGTATCCAATACCATTCACCCCTCCACTTT. Its protein is CASSIQYHSPLHF.

This clonotype was picked up a small number of times. V and J are TRBV10-1 and TRBJ1-5, with D unclear. Germline V gene lookup returns CDR1 WNHNN and CDR2 SYGVQD (reference sequence). V was clipped by 4 bases and J by 7 bases, with 11 bases between them. The CDR3 has 13 residues. In DNA form, the CDR3 reads TGCGCCAGCAGTGCCGAACTGTTACAGCCCCAGCATTTT. Its translation: CASSAELLQPQHF.

This clonotype was picked up many times. The genes are TRBV12-3 or TRBV12-4 and TRBJ1-4; 9 bases match TRBD1. J lost 7 bases, V lost 3 bases, and 12 bases had no gene match. The CDR3 has 17 residues. CDR3 coding DNA: TGTGCCAGCAGTTTTGTGGGACAGGGAGGAAACAGTGAAAAACTGTTTTTT. Translation gives CASSFVGQGGNSEKLFF.

Only a few counts were recorded for this clonotype. The CDR3 DNA reads TGTGCCAGCAGCCTAGGGCAGGCCTGGGAGCAGTACTTC. This codes for CASSLGQAWEQYF. The rearrangement joins TRBV7-2 to TRBJ2-7, with no clear D. The CDR3 loop spans 13 amino acids. Germline CDR1 SGHTA, CDR2 FQGNSA. Trimming pared 5 bases from V and 7 bases from J, leaving 15 bases between.